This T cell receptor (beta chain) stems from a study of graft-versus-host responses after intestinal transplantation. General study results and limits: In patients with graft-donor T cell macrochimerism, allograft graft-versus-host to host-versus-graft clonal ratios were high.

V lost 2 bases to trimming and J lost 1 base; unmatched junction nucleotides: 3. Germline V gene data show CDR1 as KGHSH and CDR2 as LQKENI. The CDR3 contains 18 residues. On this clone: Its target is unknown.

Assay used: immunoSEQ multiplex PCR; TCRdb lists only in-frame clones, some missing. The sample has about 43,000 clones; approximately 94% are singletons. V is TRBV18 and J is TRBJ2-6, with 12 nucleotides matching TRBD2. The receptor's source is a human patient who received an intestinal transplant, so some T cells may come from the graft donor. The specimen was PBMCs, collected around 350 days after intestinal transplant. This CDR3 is CASSPLLAGGSGANVLTF. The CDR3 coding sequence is TGTGCCAGCTCACCATTACTAGCGGGAGGTTCTGGGGCCAACGTCCTGACTTTC.